This T cell receptor beta chain comes out of a study of blood T cell repertoires in COVID-19. CDR3 size: 16 residues. Germline V CDR1 and CDR2: SGHAT, FQNNGV. V trimming: 4 bases; J trimming: 3 bases; junction bases outside the gene matches: 7. Some clones are missing from TCRdb's copy, which holds only in-frame ones; the method was immunoSEQ multiplex PCR. This table holds under 250,000 clones, 65% to 85% found once. The sample consisted of peripheral blood. The sequence came from a human donor in a cohort sampled during active COVID-19. This chain links TRBV11-2 with TRBJ2-7, with 12 bases matching TRBD2. The CDR3 sequence is CASSYGLAGIFYEQYF. In nucleotides, the CDR3 is TGTGCCAGCAGCTACGGACTAGCGGGGATATTCTACGAGCAGTACTTC.